This T cell receptor (beta chain) was found in a study of shared clonotypes between healthy human individuals. Germline V gene sequence: CDR1 MDHEN, CDR2 SYDVKM. This CDR3 contains 16 residues. The ends were cut back, 6 bases at V and 4 bases at J, with 22 bases in the middle. On this clone itself: Its antigen remains unidentified.

General study findings and limits: Sample collection involved blood only; tissue repertoires are likely different.

Here immunoSEQ multiplex PCR was the method, and the copy in TCRdb shows in-frame clones only, minus some. Of about 800,000 clones in the sample, roughly 96% were seen once. Naive CD8 populations comprised CD45RO-negative cells positively selected for CCR7, excluding terminally differentiated effector memory CD45RA+ cells. This chain connects TRBV28 to TRBJ2-7; D gene uncertain. Sequencing was done on a sample of naive CD8+ T cells sorted from blood. The receptor was derived from a young man in good health. The CDR3 DNA follows: TGTGCCAGCAGCTCCAGGACGGCCCCGGAAGTTTACGAGCAGTACTTC. Its protein is CASSSRTAPEVYEQYF.